This record looks at one T cell receptor beta chain sequence and its context. The target antigen is unknown. The record originates from a study of post-analysis software for immune sequencing data. Across the study: Included among the disease courses, which were recorded for the cohort, were relapsing-remitting, secondary progressive and progressive-relapsing multiple sclerosis. Broader study findings: Among roughly five TRBV segments more frequent in patients than controls were TRBV5-6, TRBV5-1 and TRBV20-1. Relative to controls, patients with multiple sclerosis showed significantly lower normalized Chao1 diversity.

V lost 6 bases, J lost 0 bases, and 4 bases stayed unmatched. There are 13 residues in the CDR3. Germline V gene sequence: CDR1 SQVTM, CDR2 ANQGSEA. Prepared TCR beta cDNA libraries contained unique molecular identifiers. TCRdb independently ran MiXCR on the PCR reads; one entry per CDR3 protein. The sample lists 600,000 to 700,000 distinct CDR3 sequences; 55% to 60% were seen once. This sequence joins TRBV29-1 and TRBJ1-1, with TRBD1 identical over 7 bases. This sequence was found in a girl aged 2 to 10 with multiple sclerosis. Source material: blood. The CDR3 loop is CSVRDSMNTEAFF. The CDR3 DNA sequence: TGCAGCGTCCGGGACAGCATGAACACTGAAGCTTTCTTT. The full variable domain, with the rest looked up from reference TRBV29-1 and TRBJ1-1, is SAVISQKPSRDICQRGTSLTIQCQVDSQVTMMFWYRQQPGQSLTLIATANQGSEATYESGFVIDKFPISRPNLTFSTLTVSNMSPEDSSIYLCSVRDSMNTEAFFGQGTRLTVV.